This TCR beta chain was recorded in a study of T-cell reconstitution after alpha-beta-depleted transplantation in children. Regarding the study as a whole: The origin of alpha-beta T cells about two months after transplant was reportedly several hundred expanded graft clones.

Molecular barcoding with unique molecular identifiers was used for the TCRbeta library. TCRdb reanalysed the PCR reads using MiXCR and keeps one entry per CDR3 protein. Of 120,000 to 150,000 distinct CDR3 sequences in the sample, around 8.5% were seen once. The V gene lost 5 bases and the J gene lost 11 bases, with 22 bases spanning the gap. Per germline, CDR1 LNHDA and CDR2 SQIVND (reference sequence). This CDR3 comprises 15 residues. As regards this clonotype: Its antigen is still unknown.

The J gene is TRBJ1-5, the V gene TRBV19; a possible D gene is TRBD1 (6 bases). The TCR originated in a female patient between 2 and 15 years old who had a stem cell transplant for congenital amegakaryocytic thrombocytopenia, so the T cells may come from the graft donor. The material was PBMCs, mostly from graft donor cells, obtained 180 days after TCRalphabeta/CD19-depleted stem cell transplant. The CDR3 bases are TGTGCCAGTAGTGCCCTAGGGGGGGTCCGGGGAGCCCAGCATTTT. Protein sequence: CASSALGGVRGAQHF. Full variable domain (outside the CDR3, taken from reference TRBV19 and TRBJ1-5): DGGITQSPKYLFRKEGQNVTLSCEQNLNHDAMYWYRQDPGQGLRLIYYSQIVNDFQKGDIAEGYSVSREKKESFPLTVTSAQKNPTAFYLCASSALGGVRGAQHFGDGTRLSIL.